This passage covers 4 T cell receptor beta chains from one sample sequenced in a study of T cell changes during pregnancy in multiple sclerosis. Profiling relied on immunoSEQ multiplex PCR, and the TCRdb table lists in-frame clones only, not all of them. The sample lists about 56,000 clones, 90% occurring once. This specimen consisted of peripheral blood, obtained in the first trimester of pregnancy. The origin of the receptors is a female donor in good health, enrolled as a control in a pregnancy study.

The rearrangement uses TRBV5-5 and TRBJ1-5, with TRBD1 matching over 7 bases. The V gene end was trimmed by 0 bases and the J gene end by 6 bases; junction bases not matched to a gene: 9. CDR1 and CDR2 from the germline V gene are SGHKS and YYEKEE (reference sequence). The CDR3 consists of 16 residues. CDR3 amino acids: CASSLGVGQGGQPQHF. The CDR3 DNA is TGTGCCAGCAGCTTGGGGGTGGGGCAGGGGGGTCAGCCCCAGCATTTT. The variable domain in full, with the rest retrieved from reference TRBV5-5 and TRBJ1-5, is DAGVTQSPTHLIKTRGQQVTLRCSPISGHKSVSWYQQVLGQGPQFIFQYYEKEERGRGNFPDRFSARQFPNYSSELNVNALLLGDSALYLCASSLGVGQGGQPQHFGDGTRLSIL.

The chain has TRBV18 and TRBJ1-4; TRBD1 might be the D (6 bases). The CDR3 is 15 amino acids. V was cut by 3 bases and J by 8 bases, with 16 bases left in between. In germline, CDR1 is KGHSH, CDR2 LQKENI. CDR3 sequence (DNA): TGTGCCAGCTCACCTACCGGGACAAGACGGGAAAAACTGTTTTTT. This gives the protein CASSPTGTRREKLFF.

J is TRBJ2-1 and V is TRBV5-1; 9 bases align to TRBD2. The length of the CDR3 is 17 residues. J gave up 9 bases and V 0 bases, and 13 bases lay outside the gene matches. The germline gives CDR1 SGHRS, CDR2 YFSETQ. CDR3 in DNA: TGCGCCAGCAGCTTGGCCGTATCGGGACTAGCAATCGGTGAGCAGTTCTTC. It is translated as CASSLAVSGLAIGEQFF.

The genes are TRBV5-1 and TRBJ1-1; 7 positions agree with TRBD1. After removal of 0 bases from V and 9 bases from J, the junction contained 5 bases not matched to a gene. The CDR3 runs 13 residues. The V gene's germline CDR1 is SGHRS and CDR2 YFSETQ. CDR3 nucleotides: TGCGCCAGCAGCTTGGAAGAGACAGGGAAAGCTTTCTTT. Its protein product is CASSLEETGKAFF.